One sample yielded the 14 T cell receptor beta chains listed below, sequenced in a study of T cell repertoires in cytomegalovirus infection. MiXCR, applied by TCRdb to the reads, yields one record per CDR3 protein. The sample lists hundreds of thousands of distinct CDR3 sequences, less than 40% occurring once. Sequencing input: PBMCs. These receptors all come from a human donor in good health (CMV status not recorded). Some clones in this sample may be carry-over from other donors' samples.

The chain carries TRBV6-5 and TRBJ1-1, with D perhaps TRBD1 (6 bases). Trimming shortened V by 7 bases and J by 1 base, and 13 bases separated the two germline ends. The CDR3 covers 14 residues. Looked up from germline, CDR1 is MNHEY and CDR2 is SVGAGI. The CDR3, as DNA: TGTGCCAGCATCGCACTACAGGGGAACACTGAAGCTTTCTTT. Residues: CASIALQGNTEAFF.

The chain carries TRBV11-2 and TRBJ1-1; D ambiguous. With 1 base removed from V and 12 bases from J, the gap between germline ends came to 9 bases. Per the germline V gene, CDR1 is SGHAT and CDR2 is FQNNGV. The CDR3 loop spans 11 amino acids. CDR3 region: CASSLAGVSFF. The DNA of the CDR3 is TGTGCCAGCAGCTTAGCTGGGGTATCTTTCTTT.

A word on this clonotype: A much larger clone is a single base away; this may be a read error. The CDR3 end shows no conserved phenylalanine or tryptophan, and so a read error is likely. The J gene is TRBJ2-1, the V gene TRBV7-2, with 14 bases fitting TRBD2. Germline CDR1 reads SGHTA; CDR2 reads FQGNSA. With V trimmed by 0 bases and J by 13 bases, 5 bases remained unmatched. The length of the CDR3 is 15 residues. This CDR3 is CASSLASGTSGGQFL. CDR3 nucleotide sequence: TGTGCCAGCAGCTTAGCTTCCGGGACTAGCGGGGGACAGTTCTTA.

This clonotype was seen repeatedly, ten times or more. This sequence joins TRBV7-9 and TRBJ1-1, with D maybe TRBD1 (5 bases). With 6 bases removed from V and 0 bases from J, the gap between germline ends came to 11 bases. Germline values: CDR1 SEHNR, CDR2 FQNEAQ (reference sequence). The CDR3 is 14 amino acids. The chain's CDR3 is CASREGGVNTEAFF. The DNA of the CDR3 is TGTGCCAGCAGGGAAGGAGGGGTGAACACTGAAGCTTTCTTT.

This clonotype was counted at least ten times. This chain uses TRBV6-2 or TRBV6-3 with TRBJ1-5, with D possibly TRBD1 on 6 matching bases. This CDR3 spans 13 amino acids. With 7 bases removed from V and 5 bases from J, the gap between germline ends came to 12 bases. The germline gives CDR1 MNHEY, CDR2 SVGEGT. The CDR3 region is CASKQGGDQPQHF. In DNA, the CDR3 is TGTGCCAGCAAACAGGGAGGAGATCAGCCCCAGCATTTT.

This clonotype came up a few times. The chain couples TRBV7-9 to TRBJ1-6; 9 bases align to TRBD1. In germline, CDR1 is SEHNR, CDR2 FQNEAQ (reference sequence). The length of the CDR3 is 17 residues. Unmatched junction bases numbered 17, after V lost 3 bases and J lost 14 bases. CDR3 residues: CASSFSDSGTGKGSLHF. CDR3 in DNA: TGTGCCAGCAGCTTTTCCGACTCCGGGACAGGGAAGGGATCCCTCCACTTT.

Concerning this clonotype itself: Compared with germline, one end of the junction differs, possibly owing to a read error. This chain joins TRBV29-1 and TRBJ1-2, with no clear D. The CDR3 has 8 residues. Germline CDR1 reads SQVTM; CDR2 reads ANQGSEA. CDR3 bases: TGCAGCGTTGGCCCGACCGGCTGG. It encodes CSVGPTGW.

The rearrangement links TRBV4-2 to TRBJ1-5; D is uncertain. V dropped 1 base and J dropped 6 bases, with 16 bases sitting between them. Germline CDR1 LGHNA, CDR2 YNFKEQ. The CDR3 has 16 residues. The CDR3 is CASSQGDKGSSQPQHF. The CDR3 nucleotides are TGTGCCAGCAGCCAAGGAGATAAGGGTTCGAGTCAGCCCCAGCATTTT.

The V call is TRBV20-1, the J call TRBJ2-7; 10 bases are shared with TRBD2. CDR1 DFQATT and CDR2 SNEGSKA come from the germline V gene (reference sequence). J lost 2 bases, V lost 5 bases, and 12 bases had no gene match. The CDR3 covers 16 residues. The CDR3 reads CSAETIAGGRPYEQYF. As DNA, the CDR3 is TGCAGTGCTGAAACCATAGCGGGGGGCCGCCCCTACGAGCAGTACTTC.

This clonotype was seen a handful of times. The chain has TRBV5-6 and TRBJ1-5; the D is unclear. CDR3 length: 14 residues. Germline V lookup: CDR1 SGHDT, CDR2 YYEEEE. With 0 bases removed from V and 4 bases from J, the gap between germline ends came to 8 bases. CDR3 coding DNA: TGTGCCAGCAGCTTGGCTGGTCAGAATCAGCCCCAGCATTTT. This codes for CASSLAGQNQPQHF.

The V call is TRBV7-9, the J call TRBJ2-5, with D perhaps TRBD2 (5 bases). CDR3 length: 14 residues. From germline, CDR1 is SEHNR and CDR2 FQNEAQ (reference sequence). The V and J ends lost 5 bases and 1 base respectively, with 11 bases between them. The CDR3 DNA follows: TGTGCCAGCAGCGTACCGGGAAGCCAAGAGACCCAGTACTTC. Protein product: CASSVPGSQETQYF.

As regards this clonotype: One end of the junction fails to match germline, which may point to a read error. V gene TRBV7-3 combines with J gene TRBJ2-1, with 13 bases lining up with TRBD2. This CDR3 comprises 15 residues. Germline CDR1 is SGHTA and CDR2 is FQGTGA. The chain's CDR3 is CASSSGLAGAPLQLF. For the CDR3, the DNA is TGTGCCAGCAGTTCAGGACTAGCGGGGGCGCCACTACAGTTGTTC.

The chain's CDR3 is CASRVSGQNLNTEAFF. DNA for the CDR3: TGCGCCAGCAGGGTCTCCGGACAGAACTTGAACACTGAAGCTTTCTTT. The chain combines TRBV5-1 with TRBJ1-1; TRBD1 is a possible D gene (6 bases). From germline, CDR1 is SGHRS and CDR2 YFSETQ. This CDR3 is 16 amino acids long. The V and J ends lost 5 bases and 0 bases respectively, with 17 bases between them.

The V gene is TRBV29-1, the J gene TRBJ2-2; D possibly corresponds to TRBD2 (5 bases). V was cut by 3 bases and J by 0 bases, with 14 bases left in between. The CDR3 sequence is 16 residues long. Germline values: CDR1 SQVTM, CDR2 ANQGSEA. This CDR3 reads CSVERQDSANTGELFF. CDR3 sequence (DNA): TGCAGCGTTGAGAGGCAGGACTCCGCGAACACCGGGGAGCTGTTTTTT.